Each of the 26 T cell receptor beta chains below was sequenced from the same sample in a study of T cell responses to AZD1222 COVID-19 vaccine. Generated by immunoSEQ multiplex PCR, the TCRdb table keeps only in-frame clones and is missing some. Of over 120,000 clones listed, roughly 84% are singletons. The starting material was peripheral blood, obtained 28 days after the second AZD1222 dose. All receptors come from an adult who received the AZD1222 COVID-19 vaccine.

The rearrangement uses TRBV5-6 and TRBJ2-1, with D unresolved. The CDR3 spans 15 residues. V lost 4 bases and J lost 0, with 11 bases in between. The germline V gene has CDR1 SGHDT and CDR2 YYEEEE. CDR3 residues: CASSPTVNSYNEQFF. In DNA form, the CDR3 reads TGTGCCAGCAGCCCGACGGTAAACTCCTACAATGAGCAGTTCTTC.

The J gene is TRBJ1-1, the V gene TRBV29-1, with TRBD1 matching over 7 bases. Germline V CDR1 and CDR2: SQVTM, ANQGSEA. This CDR3 has 15 amino acids. V was clipped by 7 bases and J by 4 bases; unmatched bases: 15. This CDR3 is CSGGGLGNRGTEAFF. In DNA form, the CDR3 reads TGCAGCGGTGGTGGGTTGGGGAACAGGGGCACTGAAGCTTTCTTT.

The CDR3 here is CASSFGTNSNEQFF. CDR3 coding DNA: TGTGCCAGCAGCTTTGGGACGAACTCCAATGAGCAGTTCTTC. The chain joins TRBV11-3 to TRBJ2-1; D possibly matches TRBD1 or TRBD2 (5 bases each). The germline V and J ends were trimmed by 3 bases and 6 bases, with 12 bases remaining between them. Looked up from germline, CDR1 is SGHNT and CDR2 is YENEEA. The CDR3 sequence is 14 residues long. Using reference TRBV11-3 and TRBJ2-1 for the parts outside the CDR3, the full variable domain is EAGVVQSPRYKIIEKKQPVAFWCNPISGHNTLYWYLQNLGQGPELLIRYENEEAVDDSQLPKDRFSAERLKGVDSTLKIQPAELGDSAVYLCASSFGTNSNEQFFGPGTRLTVL.

This chain links TRBV5-4 with TRBJ1-2; D remains unclear. V shed 0 bases and J shed 8 bases, with 8 bases lying between them. The CDR3 has 12 residues. CDR1 SGHNT and CDR2 YYREEE come from the germline V gene (reference sequence). Written as DNA, the CDR3 is TGTGCCAGCAGCTTGGCAGGAGGCGGCTACACCTTC. It translates to CASSLAGGGYTF. The full variable domain, with the rest looked up from reference TRBV5-4 and TRBJ1-2, is ETGVTQSPTHLIKTRGQQVTLRCSSQSGHNTVSWYQQALGQGPQFIFQYYREEENGRGNFPPRFSGLQFPNYSSELNVNALELDDSALYLCASSLAGGGYTFGSGTRLTVV.

The chain recombines TRBV25-1 with TRBJ1-5; D remains ambiguous. The germline gives CDR1 MGHDK, CDR2 SYGVNS. The CDR3 sequence is 14 residues long. Between the trimmed V and J ends, which lost 4 bases and 1 base, there was a span of 8 bases. The CDR3 loop is CASSGVSSNQPQHF. The CDR3 nucleotides are TGTGCCAGCAGTGGAGTGAGCAGCAATCAGCCCCAGCATTTT. Using reference TRBV25-1 and TRBJ1-5 for the parts outside the CDR3, the full variable domain is EADIYQTPRYLVIGTGKKITLECSQTMGHDKMYWYQQDPGMELHLIHYSYGVNSTEKGDLSSESTVSRIRTEHFPLTLESARPSHTSQYLCASSGVSSNQPQHFGDGTRLSIL.

The chain is built from TRBV6-4 and TRBJ2-1; TRBD2 aligns across 9 bases. Germline trimming cut 5 bases from V and 2 bases from J; bases unmatched to any gene: 7. Looked up from germline, CDR1 is MRHNA and CDR2 is SNTAGT. This CDR3 has 16 amino acids. The CDR3 loop reads CASSTERGATYNEQFF. The CDR3 DNA follows: TGTGCCAGCAGTACCGAGCGGGGGGCTACCTACAATGAGCAGTTCTTC.

J is TRBJ2-1 and V is TRBV3-1 (or the pseudogene TRBV3-2), with 10 nucleotides matching TRBD2. J gave up 7 bases and V 4 bases, and 10 bases lay outside the gene matches. The CDR3 runs 16 residues. Looked up from germline, CDR1 is LGHDT and CDR2 is YNNKEL (reference sequence). CDR3 sequence: CASSRPSSGSGNEQFF. The CDR3 DNA sequence: TGTGCCAGCAGCCGCCCCTCTAGCGGGAGCGGAAATGAGCAGTTCTTC.

Points on this clone: Other DNA sequences from this sample encode an identical CDR3 as well. This CDR3 is CASSPPGGRGETQYF. Here the CDR3 DNA reads TGTGCCAGCTCACCACCTGGGGGGCGCGGAGAGACCCAGTACTTC. The chain couples TRBV18 to TRBJ2-5, with D possibly being TRBD1 or TRBD2 (6 bases each). Per the germline V gene, CDR1 is KGHSH and CDR2 is LQKENI. The V gene lost 0 bases and the J gene lost 4 bases, with 12 bases spanning the gap. CDR3 length equals 15 residues.

The J gene is TRBJ2-2, the V gene TRBV28; perhaps D is TRBD1 or TRBD2 (6 bases each). The CDR3 is 15 residues long. V lost 3 bases and J 5 bases, leaving 13 bases between the germline ends. Germline values: CDR1 MDHEN, CDR2 SYDVKM. The CDR3 region is CASSFFGGLTGELFF. The CDR3 region has the DNA TGTGCCAGCAGTTTTTTTGGGGGGCTGACCGGGGAGCTGTTTTTT. The entire variable domain, with the rest obtained from reference TRBV28 and TRBJ2-2, is as follows: DVKVTQSSRYLVKRTGEKVFLECVQDMDHENMFWYRQDPGLGLRLIYFSYDVKMKEKGDIPEGYSVSREKKERFSLILESASTNQTSMYLCASSFFGGLTGELFFGEGSRLTVL.

This clone was observed a handful of times. V and J are TRBV2 and TRBJ1-4, with D unclear. CDR1 is SNHLY, CDR2 FYNNEI, per germline. This CDR3 spans 13 amino acids. V was pared by 3 bases and J by 4 bases, with 6 bases between. The CDR3 sequence is CASSDGFNEKLFF. CDR3 DNA: TGTGCCAGCAGTGACGGCTTTAATGAAAAACTGTTTTTT.

This chain links TRBV5-1 with TRBJ2-3; D is uncertain. Trimming took 0 bases from V and 1 from J, leaving 6 bases between them. CDR3 length equals 14 residues. CDR1 is SGHRS, CDR2 YFSETQ, per germline. The CDR3 sequence: CASSLAVGTDTQYF. CDR3 DNA sequence: TGCGCCAGCAGCTTGGCCGTGGGCACAGATACGCAGTATTTT.

The chain uses TRBV18 and TRBJ2-4; D gene unclear. Germline V gene sequence: CDR1 KGHSH, CDR2 LQKENI. This CDR3 has 13 residues. V was pared by 2 bases and J by 6 bases, with 8 bases between. The CDR3: CASSPDDLNIQYF. CDR3 nucleotide sequence: TGTGCCAGCTCACCAGATGACCTAAACATTCAGTACTTC.

This CDR3 reads CATSPSIAANTGELFF. The CDR3 DNA reads as TGTGCCACCTCCCCTTCGATAGCTGCAAACACCGGGGAGCTGTTTTTT. The chain is built from TRBV10-3 and TRBJ2-2, with no clear D. The V end was cut by 10 bases, the J end by 2 bases, with 20 bases between. The CDR3 extends over 16 amino acids. From germline, CDR1 is ENHRY and CDR2 SYGVKD.

This clone was counted a single time. In DNA form, the CDR3 reads TGTGCCAGCAGCGGCTGGGGGGGAGGTTACGAGCAGTACTTC. This codes for CASSGWGGGYEQYF. V and J are TRBV7-2 and TRBJ2-7; 7 nucleotides line up with TRBD2. The CDR3 is 14 amino acids. CDR1 is SGHTA and CDR2 is FQGNSA in the germline V gene. V dropped 5 bases and J dropped 4; count of bases not matched to a gene: 8.

This clone was counted once. The chain is built from TRBV4-2 and TRBJ2-3; D gene uncertain. The CDR3 spans 17 residues. V lost 3 bases and J 6 bases, leaving 22 bases between the germline ends. Germline CDR1 and CDR2: LGHNA and YNFKEQ. The CDR3 DNA sequence: TGTGCCAGCAGCCAGCCTACTCTAGATGCCGGCCCGGATACGCAGTATTTT. This translates into CASSQPTLDAGPDTQYF.

The chain combines TRBV6-5 with TRBJ1-1; D is unclear. The CDR3 runs 12 residues. V shed 2 bases and J shed 5 bases, with 6 bases lying between them. The germline V gene has CDR1 MNHEY and CDR2 SVGAGI. CDR3 residues: CASSYGSTEAFF. In DNA form, the CDR3 reads TGTGCCAGCAGTTACGGGTCGACTGAAGCTTTCTTT.

The rearrangement links TRBV19 to TRBJ1-1; maybe TRBD1 (5 bases). Between the trimmed V and J ends, which lost 6 bases and 6 bases, there was a span of 20 bases. Germline assignment: CDR1 LNHDA and CDR2 SQIVND (reference sequence). The CDR3 consists of 15 residues. The CDR3 coding sequence is TGTGCCAGTAGCAGGAGCGGCAGGGAAGGTTCTGAAGCTTTCTTT. It yields the protein CASSRSGREGSEAFF.

The chain carries TRBV28 and TRBJ1-1, with 7 bases fitting TRBD1. With 5 bases clipped from V and 2 bases from J, the junction kept 5 bases outside the gene matches. Germline-derived CDR1 and CDR2 are MDHEN and SYDVKM. The CDR3 extends over 14 amino acids. The CDR3 protein is CASSPDRDNTEAFF. The CDR3 DNA follows: TGTGCCAGCAGTCCAGACAGGGATAACACTGAAGCTTTCTTT.

The CDR3 reads CASSLADRTSDEQYF. The CDR3 region has the DNA TGCGCCAGCAGCTTGGCCGACAGGACGTCCGACGAGCAGTACTTC. The chain joins TRBV5-1 to TRBJ2-7; D perhaps matches TRBD1 (6 bases). V was shortened by 0 bases and J by 5 bases, with 15 bases between the two germline ends. The germline CDR1 and CDR2 sequences are SGHRS and YFSETQ. The length of the CDR3 is 15 residues.

The rearrangement uses TRBV29-1 and TRBJ1-4; 7 positions agree with TRBD1. Germline trimming cut 4 bases from V and 6 bases from J; bases unmatched to any gene: 2. The CDR3 loop spans 12 amino acids. Germline lookup yields CDR1 SQVTM and CDR2 ANQGSEA. DNA of the CDR3: TGCAGCGTTGGTCAGGGGGATGAAAAACTGTTTTTT. The encoded protein is CSVGQGDEKLFF. The variable domain in full, with the rest retrieved from reference TRBV29-1 and TRBJ1-4, is SAVISQKPSRDICQRGTSLTIQCQVDSQVTMMFWYRQQPGQSLTLIATANQGSEATYESGFVIDKFPISRPNLTFSTLTVSNMSPEDSSIYLCSVGQGDEKLFFGSGTQLSVL.

The rearrangement links TRBV12-3 or TRBV12-4 to TRBJ1-2; 10 bases are a match to TRBD1. The CDR3 runs to 13 residues. V gave up 4 bases and J gave up 6 bases; unmatched junction bases: 2. In DNA, the CDR3 is TGTGCCAGCAGTTCGGACAGGGGGGATGGCTACACCTTC. This gives the protein CASSSDRGDGYTF.

The V call is TRBV4-1, the J call TRBJ2-4; D call uncertain. Germline values: CDR1 MGHRA, CDR2 YSYEKL. The V and J ends lost 3 bases and 0 bases respectively, with 3 bases between them. The CDR3 length is 13 residues. The CDR3 loop is CASSQVAKNIQYF. Here the CDR3 DNA reads TGCGCCAGCAGCCAGGTAGCCAAAAACATTCAGTACTTC.

The J gene is TRBJ2-7, the V gene TRBV6-2 or TRBV6-3; perhaps TRBD1 as D (5 bases). This CDR3 contains 15 residues. With 2 bases removed from V and 3 bases from J, the gap between germline ends came to 14 bases. Germline CDR1 MNHEY, CDR2 SVGEGT. As DNA, the CDR3 is TGTGCCAGCAGTTACGCAGGGATGGTGGGCTACGAGCAGTACTTC. This translates into CASSYAGMVGYEQYF.

CDR3 protein: CASSVGSPLSQYF. In DNA, the CDR3 is TGTGCCAGCAGCGTGGGGTCCCCCTTATCCCAGTACTTC. The rearrangement links TRBV7-6 to TRBJ2-7; the D is unclear. Trimming removed 5 bases from V and 10 bases from J, with 18 bases in between. The germline CDR1 and CDR2 sequences are SGHVS and FNYEAQ. The CDR3 spans 13 residues. Based on the CDR3 plus reference TRBV7-6 and TRBJ2-7, the full variable domain is GAGVSQSPRYKVTKRGQDVALRCDPISGHVSLYWYRQALGQGPEFLTYFNYEAQQDKSGLPNDRFSAERPEGSISTLTIQRTEQRDSAMYRCASSVGSPLSQYFGPGTRLTVT.

V usage is TRBV5-4 and J usage is TRBJ2-7; 16 bases align to TRBD2. The germline V gene has CDR1 SGHNT and CDR2 YYREEE (reference sequence). After removal of 5 bases from V and 6 bases from J, the junction contained 8 bases not matched to a gene. CDR3 length equals 16 residues. The CDR3 protein is CASRPGTSGRALEQYF. In DNA, the CDR3 is TGTGCCAGCAGACCCGGGACTAGCGGGAGGGCCCTCGAGCAGTACTTC.

This clone occurred a few times. The gene calls are TRBV4-2 and TRBJ1-2, with a weak D call TRBD1 (5 bases). Per germline, CDR1 LGHNA and CDR2 YNFKEQ. This CDR3 region has 15 residues. V lost 5 bases, J lost 3 bases, and 16 bases lay in between. DNA of the CDR3: TGTGCCAGCAGCACGGCTGGGGGTGTAGACTATGGCTACACCTTC. Its translation: CASSTAGGVDYGYTF.